Described below is a single T cell receptor (beta chain) sequence and its context. The table came from immunoSEQ multiplex PCR; TCRdb's copy has only in-frame clones and leaves some out. The sample shows under 95,000 clones, approximately 89% of them seen only once. The data were obtained in a study of blood T cell repertoires in COVID-19. Germline V CDR1 and CDR2: MNHEY, SVGAGI. The CDR3 has 14 residues. V was cut by 6 bases and J by 2 bases, with 14 bases left in between. This chain uses TRBV6-5 with TRBJ2-7, with D tentatively TRBD2 (7 bases). The receptor's source is a human donor with acute or convalescent COVID-19. The donor label of this sample is uncertain. The specimen sequenced was peripheral blood. The CDR3 region has the DNA TGTGCCAGCAGGAGGGGGGGTGGTACCTACGAGCAGTACTTC. Translation: CASRRGGGTYEQYF.